The next 25 T cell receptor beta chains were all read from a single sample in a study of beta chain features in type 1 diabetes. Expressed TCRB transcripts were sequenced because the isolated RNA had all been reverse transcribed beforehand. Generated by immunoSEQ multiplex PCR, the TCRdb table keeps only in-frame clones and is missing some. Of around 150,000 clones listed, 6.9% are singletons. The sample was central memory CD4+ T cells from blood. These receptors were collected from a woman younger than 45 in good health.

This clone was seen more than once but under ten times. The chain joins TRBV4-3 to TRBJ1-4; 9 bases agree with TRBD1. The CDR3 is made up of 17 amino acids. After removal of 0 bases from V and 7 bases from J, the junction contained 9 bases not matched to a gene. Germline CDR1 LGHNA, CDR2 YSLEER. CDR3 nucleotide sequence: TGCGCCAGCAGCCAAGATGACAGGGGGACGGGTTTTGAAAAACTGTTTTTT. It codes for CASSQDDRGTGFEKLFF.

This clone was seen more than once but under ten times. The DNA of the CDR3 is TGTGCCAGCAGTTTACCCCACTCTCTCGGGGACGAGCAGTACTTC. It codes for CASSLPHSLGDEQYF. The V call is TRBV28, the J call TRBJ2-7; D is perhaps TRBD2 (5 bases). Germline CDR1 and CDR2: MDHEN and SYDVKM. CDR3 length: 15 residues. V was pared by 2 bases and J by 5 bases, with 16 bases between.

In its sample, this clone was seen a few times. This chain joins TRBV7-9 and TRBJ2-7, with 8 bases identical to TRBD1. The CDR3 length is 15 residues. V was clipped by 4 bases and J by 1 base; unmatched bases: 6. CDR1 SEHNR and CDR2 FQNEAQ come from the germline V gene (reference sequence). The CDR3 protein is CASSYEGQGSYEQYF. CDR3 DNA sequence: TGTGCCAGCAGCTATGAAGGACAGGGTTCCTACGAGCAGTACTTC. Together with reference TRBV7-9 and TRBJ2-7, the CDR3 gives the full variable domain: DTGVSQNPRHKITKRGQNVTFRCDPISEHNRLYWYRQTLGQGPEFLTYFQNEAQLEKSRLLSDRFSAERPKGSFSTLEIQRTEQGDSAMYLCASSYEGQGSYEQYFGPGTRLTVT.

The J gene is TRBJ1-1, the V gene TRBV6-6; no clear D gene. The CDR3 sequence is 14 residues long. CDR1 is MNHNY, CDR2 SVGAGI, per germline (reference sequence). Trimming took off 0 bases at V and 1 base at J, with 6 bases between the two ends. The CDR3 region is CASSYSTGNTEAFF. Here the CDR3 DNA reads TGTGCCAGCAGTTACTCTACGGGGAACACTGAAGCTTTCTTT.

This clone has ten or more counts. The chain is built from TRBV4-2 and TRBJ2-1; D possibly corresponds to TRBD2 (6 bases). V was clipped by 0 bases and J by 10 bases, with 13 bases between them. The CDR3 consists of 14 residues. Germline CDR1 reads LGHNA; CDR2 reads YNFKEQ. Here the CDR3 reads CASSQDWEEAEQFF. For the CDR3, the DNA is TGTGCCAGCAGCCAAGATTGGGAGGAGGCGGAGCAGTTCTTC.

This clone has more than one count but fewer than ten. The chain recombines TRBV7-2 with TRBJ1-2, with D unclear. The V gene lost 1 base and the J gene lost 4 bases, with 10 bases spanning the gap. Germline V lookup: CDR1 SGHTA, CDR2 FQGNSA. The CDR3 runs to 14 residues. CDR3: CASSLDQSSYGYTF. The DNA for the CDR3 is TGTGCCAGCAGCTTAGATCAGTCATCCTATGGCTACACCTTC.

This clone was seen a handful of times. The V and J genes are TRBV11-2 and TRBJ2-5; D is perhaps TRBD2 (6 bases). Germline values: CDR1 SGHAT, CDR2 FQNNGV. The CDR3 consists of 14 residues. V shed 1 base and J shed 0 bases, with 6 bases lying between them. CDR3 in DNA: TGTGCCAGCAGCTTAGGCGGGAACCAAGAGACCCAGTACTTC. As protein: CASSLGGNQETQYF.

Note on this clone: Other DNA sequences from this sample encode an identical CDR3 as well. The rearrangement uses TRBV19 and TRBJ2-3; TRBD2 might be the D (5 bases). V lost 5 bases, J lost 0 bases, and 9 bases lay in between. The CDR3 spans 14 residues. Germline V gene lookup returns CDR1 LNHDA and CDR2 SQIVND (reference sequence). CDR3 loop: CASSPRTSTDTQYF. DNA of the CDR3: TGTGCCAGTAGTCCTCGGACTAGCACAGATACGCAGTATTTT.

There are a few counts of this clone. This chain links TRBV27 with TRBJ2-3; D is uncertain. Germline CDR1 reads MNHEY; CDR2 reads SMNVEV (reference sequence). V lost 6 bases to trimming and J lost 1 base, with 11 bases between them. The length of the CDR3 is 14 residues. The CDR3 reads CASRYEEGTDTQYF. CDR3 sequence (DNA): TGTGCCAGCAGGTACGAAGAGGGCACAGATACGCAGTATTTT.

The chain is built from TRBV29-1 and TRBJ2-1, with 9 bases identical to TRBD2. V shed 5 bases and J 6 bases; nucleotides not matched to a gene: 17. Per germline, CDR1 SQVTM and CDR2 ANQGSEA. The CDR3 consists of 17 residues. This CDR3 reads CSVNGLAGFRPGNEQFF. CDR3 nucleotides: TGCAGCGTTAATGGCCTAGCGGGATTTCGCCCCGGCAATGAGCAGTTCTTC.

The genes are TRBV5-1 and TRBJ2-2, with 12 bases fitting TRBD2. The ends lost 6 bases at V and 5 bases at J; junction bases unmatched: 8. This CDR3 is built from 16 residues. Germline V CDR1 and CDR2: SGHRS, YFSETQ. Here the CDR3 DNA reads TGCGCCAGCAACCTAGCGGGAGGGCCGGCGACCGGGGAGCTGTTTTTT. This translates into CASNLAGGPATGELFF.

The chain couples TRBV6-5 to TRBJ2-2; D may be TRBD1 (5 bases). CDR3 length equals 15 residues. Per the germline V gene, CDR1 is MNHEY and CDR2 is SVGAGI. With 3 bases removed from V and 4 bases from J, the gap between germline ends came to 12 bases. CDR3 nucleotide sequence: TGTGCCAGCAGTTATGACAGTTCCTCCACCGGGGAGCTGTTTTTT. It codes for CASSYDSSSTGELFF.

This clone was counted only a few times. This chain links TRBV28 with TRBJ1-1, with 8 bases lining up with TRBD1. V shed 2 bases and J 6 bases; nucleotides not matched to a gene: 5. Looked up from germline, CDR1 is MDHEN and CDR2 is SYDVKM. The CDR3 covers 14 residues. The DNA of the CDR3 is TGTGCCAGCAGTTTAGCAGACAGGGGCTCTGAAGCTTTCTTT. It encodes CASSLADRGSEAFF.

This clone was observed a few times. The chain employs TRBV27 and TRBJ2-3, with TRBD2 as a possible D gene (5 bases). The CDR3 runs 14 residues. CDR1 MNHEY and CDR2 SMNVEV come from the germline V gene (reference sequence). With 6 bases removed from V and 4 bases from J, the gap between germline ends came to 14 bases. CDR3 bases: TGTGCCAGCAGGGATTCCACTAGTTCAGATACGCAGTATTTT. This translates into CASRDSTSSDTQYF.

V is TRBV7-9 and J is TRBJ2-1, with a possible D match to TRBD2 (6 bases). V shed 5 bases and J shed 4 bases, with 15 bases lying between them. CDR1 and CDR2 (germline): SEHNR, FQNEAQ (reference sequence). The CDR3 is 15 residues long. CDR3 DNA sequence: TGTGCCAGCAGCCCATTCGGCGGGGAGTACAATGAGCAGTTCTTC. Translated, it gives CASSPFGGEYNEQFF. Complete variable domain (other parts from reference TRBV7-9 and TRBJ2-1): DTGVSQNPRHKITKRGQNVTFRCDPISEHNRLYWYRQTLGQGPEFLTYFQNEAQLEKSRLLSDRFSAERPKGSFSTLEIQRTEQGDSAMYLCASSPFGGEYNEQFFGPGTRLTVL.

The J gene is TRBJ2-5, the V gene TRBV18; 7 bases are a match to TRBD2. Germline assignment: CDR1 KGHSH and CDR2 LQKENI. The CDR3 length is 15 residues. After removal of 4 bases from V and 2 bases from J, the junction contained 7 bases not matched to a gene. The DNA of the CDR3 is TGTGCCAGCTCACTTCGACTAGCAGAACAAGAGACCCAGTACTTC. Protein: CASSLRLAEQETQYF.

The sample holds a few counts of this clone. The chain links TRBV29-1 to TRBJ2-1, with 10 positions matching TRBD2. V was pared by 6 bases and J by 6 bases, with 11 bases of the junction left unmatched. Germline V gene lookup returns CDR1 SQVTM and CDR2 ANQGSEA. This CDR3 contains 15 residues. This chain's CDR3 is CSVWTSGVGRNEQFF. In nucleotides, the CDR3 is TGCAGCGTGTGGACTAGCGGAGTAGGGCGCAATGAGCAGTTCTTC.

The chain couples TRBV9 to TRBJ2-1, with TRBD2 matching 9 bases. Germline CDR1 and CDR2: SGDLS and YYNGEE. This CDR3 comprises 15 residues. V shed 3 bases and J 8 bases; nucleotides not matched to a gene: 9. The chain's CDR3 is CASSAISGSGDEQFF. In nucleotides, the CDR3 is TGTGCCAGCAGCGCAATTAGCGGGAGTGGCGATGAGCAGTTCTTC.

In this sample, this clone turned up a few times. The chain recombines TRBV5-1 with TRBJ1-1, with TRBD1 as a possible D gene (5 bases). Germline lookup yields CDR1 SGHRS and CDR2 YFSETQ. V was cut by 0 bases and J by 1 base, with 10 bases left in between. The CDR3 covers 15 residues. CDR3 loop: CASSLAAGTNTEAFF. As DNA, the CDR3 is TGCGCCAGCAGCTTGGCGGCGGGGACGAACACTGAAGCTTTCTTT.

This clone was found a few times. This rearrangement joins TRBV18 to TRBJ1-1; a weak D match, TRBD1 (5 bases). Per the germline V gene, CDR1 is KGHSH and CDR2 is LQKENI. V lost 3 bases and J lost 0, with 11 bases in between. CDR3 length equals 15 residues. The CDR3 protein is CASSPFRDLNTEAFF. In nucleotides, the CDR3 is TGTGCCAGCTCACCGTTCAGGGACTTGAACACTGAAGCTTTCTTT.

V is TRBV18 and J is TRBJ2-1; 7 positions agree with TRBD2. The length of the CDR3 is 15 residues. Germline V gives CDR1 KGHSH, CDR2 LQKENI. Unmatched junction bases numbered 13, after V lost 8 bases and J lost 6 bases. DNA of the CDR3: TGTGCCAGCGCTGGGGCTAGCGGAGCCCCCAATGAGCAGTTCTTC. It specifies CASAGASGAPNEQFF. Full variable domain (missing parts from reference TRBV18 and TRBJ2-1): NAGVMQNPRHLVRRRGQEARLRCSPMKGHSHVYWYRQLPEEGLKFMVYLQKENIIDESGMPKERFSAEFPKEGPSILRIQQVVRGDSAAYFCASAGASGAPNEQFFGPGTRLTVL.

This chain connects TRBV7-2 to TRBJ2-7; D might be TRBD2 (5 bases). Trimming removed 5 bases from V and 6 bases from J, with 11 bases in between. CDR3 length: 12 amino acids. Germline CDR1 is SGHTA and CDR2 is FQGNSA. For the CDR3, the DNA is TGTGCCAGCAGCCGAGCGGCCAGCGAGCAGTACTTC. Amino acid sequence: CASSRAASEQYF.

There are many counts of this clone. The CDR3 region is CASSFSYQETQYF. In DNA form, the CDR3 reads TGTGCCAGCAGTTTTTCCTACCAAGAGACCCAGTACTTC. The chain carries TRBV28 and TRBJ2-5, with D unclear. The germline V gene encodes CDR1 MDHEN and CDR2 SYDVKM. V was trimmed by 3 bases and J by 0 bases, leaving 5 bases between them. This CDR3 is 13 amino acids long.

The J gene is TRBJ2-7, the V gene TRBV2; D not certain. Germline values: CDR1 SNHLY, CDR2 FYNNEI. V lost 2 bases and J 6 bases, leaving 17 bases between the germline ends. The CDR3 consists of 15 residues. CDR3 DNA: TGTGCCAGCAGTGAATCTGGTCTCGGGTCTGGCGAGCAGTACTTC. Its translation is CASSESGLGSGEQYF.

This clone has ten or more counts. The rearrangement uses TRBV25-1 and TRBJ2-7; 7 nucleotides align to TRBD2. There are 14 residues in the CDR3. The germline V gene encodes CDR1 MGHDK and CDR2 SYGVNS. The trim removed 3 bases at V and 3 bases at J, leaving 5 bases unmatched. CDR3 sequence reads: CASSDSAGLYEQYF. The CDR3 DNA reads as TGTGCCAGCAGTGACTCAGCGGGACTCTACGAGCAGTACTTC.